The 20 T cell receptor beta chains below come from one sample, sequenced in a study of blood T cell repertoires in COVID-19. The assay was immunoSEQ multiplex PCR, and TCRdb's table has in-frame clones only and misses some. The sample consists of approximately 500,000 clones, 70% to 90% of them appearing once. The sample comprised peripheral blood. The receptor set was obtained from a human donor in a cohort sampled during active COVID-19.

This clone showed up just a few times. CDR3 DNA sequence: TGTGCCAGCAGTTCCCCTTTACTAGCGCTGGGGAATGAGCAGTTCTTC. Its translation is CASSSPLLALGNEQFF. The chain links TRBV27 to TRBJ2-1; 7 bases fit TRBD2. Germline CDR1 MNHEY, CDR2 SMNVEV (reference sequence). This CDR3 region has 16 residues. J lost 7 bases, V lost 4 bases, and 13 bases had no gene match.

The V gene is TRBV27, the J gene TRBJ2-1, with a tentative D call TRBD2 (6 bases). Trimming removed 5 bases at V and 0 bases at J, with 17 bases between. The CDR3 is 17 residues long. Germline CDR1 and CDR2: MNHEY and SMNVEV (reference sequence). CDR3 DNA sequence: TGTGCCAGCAGTCTAGGAGGGCCTGATCCCTCCTACAATGAGCAGTTCTTC. Protein product: CASSLGGPDPSYNEQFF.

In its sample, this clone was seen once. This rearrangement joins TRBV7-2 to TRBJ2-2, with TRBD1 matching 9 bases. The CDR3 has 16 amino acids. CDR1 is SGHTA, CDR2 FQGNSA, per germline. The V and J ends lost 6 bases and 9 bases, in that order; junction bases with no gene match: 14. The CDR3 here is CASRRAHGQGPWELFF. The CDR3 DNA is TGTGCCAGCAGACGCGCGCACGGACAGGGGCCTTGGGAGCTGTTTTTT.

V is TRBV5-1 and J is TRBJ2-1; 8 nucleotides match TRBD2. V shed 4 bases and J 7 bases; nucleotides not matched to a gene: 13. Germline assignment: CDR1 SGHRS and CDR2 YFSETQ. CDR3 length equals 16 residues. CDR3 sequence: CASSPYYSGSENEQFF. The CDR3 bases are TGCGCCAGCAGCCCTTATTACAGCGGGAGTGAAAATGAGCAGTTCTTC.

V usage is TRBV3-1 (or the pseudogene TRBV3-2) and J usage is TRBJ2-3; D possibly corresponds to TRBD2 (6 bases). V lost 2 bases, J lost 1 base, and 10 bases lay in between. CDR1 is LGHDT, CDR2 YNNKEL, per germline (reference sequence). The CDR3 spans 15 residues. The CDR3 sequence is CASSQRRDGTDTQYF. CDR3 sequence (DNA): TGTGCCAGCAGCCAAAGGCGGGATGGCACAGATACGCAGTATTTT.

The chain links TRBV27 to TRBJ2-1; 7 bases match TRBD2. This CDR3 has 16 residues. V was pared by 0 bases and J by 1 base, with 3 bases of the junction left unmatched. Germline CDR1 is MNHEY and CDR2 is SMNVEV (reference sequence). CDR3 protein: CASSLSGRPSYNEQFF. As DNA, the CDR3 is TGTGCCAGCAGTTTATCCGGGAGGCCGTCCTACAATGAGCAGTTCTTC.

The rearrangement joins TRBV19 to TRBJ1-5; D is possibly TRBD1 (5 bases). The CDR3 is 15 amino acids. Between the trimmed V and J ends, which lost 3 bases and 7 bases, there was a span of 16 bases. Germline V gives CDR1 LNHDA, CDR2 SQIVND (reference sequence). CDR3 sequence (DNA): TGTGCCAGTAGTATTACCCTCTCAGGGATCCAGCCCCAGCATTTT. This codes for CASSITLSGIQPQHF.

The genes are TRBV6-2 or TRBV6-3 and TRBJ1-1; possibly TRBD1 for D (5 bases). The CDR3 totals 15 residues. The germline V gene encodes CDR1 MNHEY and CDR2 SVGEGT. V was clipped by 6 bases and J by 7 bases, with 21 bases between them. The CDR3 sequence: CASSQGEGRVSEAFF. The CDR3 DNA follows: TGTGCCAGCAGCCAAGGGGAAGGGAGGGTAAGTGAAGCTTTCTTT.

There are a few counts of this clone. The chain is built from TRBV30 and TRBJ1-5; D uncertain. The germline CDR1 and CDR2 sequences are GTSNPN and SVGIG (reference sequence). The CDR3 sequence is 14 residues long. Trimming took 0 bases from V and 4 from J, leaving 10 bases between them. The CDR3 coding sequence is TGTGCCTGGAGTGTAGAACAGCTAAATCAGCCCCAGCATTTT. Protein: CAWSVEQLNQPQHF.

This rearrangement joins TRBV9 to TRBJ2-1, with D possibly matching TRBD1 (6 bases). This CDR3 has 17 amino acids. Germline CDR1 SGDLS, CDR2 YYNGEE. Trimming stripped 3 bases from V and 1 base from J, with 17 bases between. The CDR3 loop is CASSAGRQVESYNEQFF. As DNA, the CDR3 is TGTGCCAGCAGCGCGGGGCGACAGGTGGAGTCCTACAATGAGCAGTTCTTC.

The table lists this clone with a count of one. This sequence joins TRBV6-5 and TRBJ1-1, with D uncertain. V was cut by 2 bases and J by 1 base, with 8 bases left in between. Germline V lookup: CDR1 MNHEY, CDR2 SVGAGI. The CDR3 spans 14 residues. CDR3 loop: CASSYQESNTEAFF. The CDR3 DNA reads TGTGCCAGCAGTTACCAGGAATCGAACACTGAAGCTTTCTTT.

V and J are TRBV28 and TRBJ2-7, with 7 bases that match TRBD1. The CDR3 has 15 residues. Losses at the gene ends were 3 bases for V and 4 bases for J; bases not matched to a gene: 9. The V gene's germline CDR1 is MDHEN and CDR2 SYDVKM. CDR3 bases: TGTGCCAGCAGTTTCCTTCAGGGGGTCTTTTACGAGCAGTACTTC. Protein product: CASSFLQGVFYEQYF.

The chain combines TRBV5-6 with TRBJ1-5; maybe TRBD1 (5 bases). V was trimmed by 0 bases and J by 1 base, leaving 11 bases between them. CDR3 size: 16 residues. Germline lookup yields CDR1 SGHDT and CDR2 YYEEEE. CDR3 DNA sequence: TGTGCCAGCAGCTTGGAAGGGAGGGGAAGCAATCAGCCCCAGCATTTT. Protein sequence: CASSLEGRGSNQPQHF.

This chain uses TRBV18 with TRBJ1-1; no clear D. Between the trimmed V and J ends, which lost 6 bases and 0 bases, there was a span of 8 bases. This CDR3 has 13 amino acids. Germline V lookup: CDR1 KGHSH, CDR2 LQKENI. The CDR3 DNA reads TGTGCCAGCTCGAGGGTCATGAACACTGAAGCTTTCTTT. This gives the protein CASSRVMNTEAFF. Full variable domain (outside the CDR3, taken from reference TRBV18 and TRBJ1-1): NAGVMQNPRHLVRRRGQEARLRCSPMKGHSHVYWYRQLPEEGLKFMVYLQKENIIDESGMPKERFSAEFPKEGPSILRIQQVVRGDSAAYFCASSRVMNTEAFFGQGTRLTVV.

This chain connects TRBV9 to TRBJ1-6; 8 nucleotides line up with TRBD1. The germline V gene encodes CDR1 SGDLS and CDR2 YYNGEE. The V and J ends lost 3 bases and 0 bases, in that order; junction bases with no gene match: 11. The CDR3 has 19 amino acids. As DNA, the CDR3 is TGTGCCAGCAGCGCATCCTCAGGGGGCGGGAGCTCCTATAATTCACCCCTCCACTTT. Its protein product is CASSASSGGGSSYNSPLHF.

The V call is TRBV19, the J call TRBJ2-5; D might be TRBD2 (5 bases). CDR1 and CDR2 (germline): LNHDA, SQIVND (reference sequence). CDR3 length equals 16 residues. V was pared by 6 bases and J by 6 bases, with 23 bases between. Here the CDR3 DNA reads TGTGCCAGTAGGCCAAACCAAGGGAGCTCAGGCAAGACCCAGTACTTC. Translation gives CASRPNQGSSGKTQYF.

A word on this clone: Relative to the germline gene, one junction end is altered; a read error may explain this. The rearrangement links TRBV5-6 to TRBJ2-1, with a possible D match to TRBD2 (5 bases). Germline assignment: CDR1 SGHDT and CDR2 YYEEEE. This CDR3 comprises 14 residues. CDR3 loop: CASSLIGNYDEQFF. CDR3 bases: TGTGCCAGCAGCTTGATCGGGAACTACGATGAGCAGTTCTTC.

This clone was seen just once. This sequence joins TRBV5-1 and TRBJ1-6, with D maybe TRBD1 (6 bases). The CDR3 consists of 15 residues. Germline V gene lookup returns CDR1 SGHRS and CDR2 YFSETQ. V lost 6 bases, J lost 0 bases, and 10 bases lay in between. The CDR3 region is CASITGSSYNSPLHF. As DNA, the CDR3 is TGCGCCAGCATAACAGGGAGCTCCTATAATTCACCCCTCCACTTT. Using reference TRBV5-1 and TRBJ1-6 for the parts outside the CDR3, the full variable domain is KAGVTQTPRYLIKTRGQQVTLSCSPISGHRSVSWYQQTPGQGLQFLFEYFSETQRNKGNFPGRFSGRQFSNSRSEMNVSTLELGDSALYLCASITGSSYNSPLHFGNGTRLTVT.

The rearrangement uses TRBV5-1 and TRBJ2-1, with 8 bases aligning to TRBD1. The CDR3 covers 15 residues. Germline CDR1 reads SGHRS; CDR2 reads YFSETQ. J was trimmed by 6 bases and V by 0 bases; bases with no gene match: 5. The CDR3: CASSLAGGDINEQFF. For the CDR3, the DNA is TGCGCCAGCAGCTTGGCAGGGGGCGATATCAATGAGCAGTTCTTC.

The sample holds a few counts of this clone. The chain couples TRBV7-2 to TRBJ2-7; 11 bases match TRBD2. The CDR3 totals 15 residues. Trimming cost V 7 bases and J 2 bases; bases outside gene matches: 7. CDR1 is SGHTA and CDR2 is FQGNSA in the germline V gene. CDR3 sequence reads: CASTRGTSGTYEQYF. The CDR3 region has the DNA TGTGCCAGCACCCGCGGGACTAGCGGAACCTACGAGCAGTACTTC.